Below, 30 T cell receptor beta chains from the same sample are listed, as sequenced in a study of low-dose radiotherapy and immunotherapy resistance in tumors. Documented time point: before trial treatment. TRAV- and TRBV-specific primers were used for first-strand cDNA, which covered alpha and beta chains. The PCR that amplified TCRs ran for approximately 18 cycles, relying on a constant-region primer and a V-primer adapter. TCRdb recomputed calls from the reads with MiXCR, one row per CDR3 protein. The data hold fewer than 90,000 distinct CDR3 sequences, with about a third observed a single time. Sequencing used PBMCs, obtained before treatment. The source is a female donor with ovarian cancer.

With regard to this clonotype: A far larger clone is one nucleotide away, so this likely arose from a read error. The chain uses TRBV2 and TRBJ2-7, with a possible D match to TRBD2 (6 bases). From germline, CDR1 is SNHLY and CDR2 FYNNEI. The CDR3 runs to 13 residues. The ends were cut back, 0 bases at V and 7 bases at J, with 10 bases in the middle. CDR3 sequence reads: CASSEAGGGEQYF. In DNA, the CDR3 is TGTGCCAGCAGTGAAGCGGGGGGTGGTGAGCAGTACTTC.

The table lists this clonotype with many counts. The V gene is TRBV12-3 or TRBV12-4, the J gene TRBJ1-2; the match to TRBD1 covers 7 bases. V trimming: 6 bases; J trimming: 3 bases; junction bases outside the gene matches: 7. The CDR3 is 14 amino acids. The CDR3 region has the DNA TGTGCCAGCAGGAATCTCGGGACAGACTATGGCTACACCTTC. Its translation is CASRNLGTDYGYTF.

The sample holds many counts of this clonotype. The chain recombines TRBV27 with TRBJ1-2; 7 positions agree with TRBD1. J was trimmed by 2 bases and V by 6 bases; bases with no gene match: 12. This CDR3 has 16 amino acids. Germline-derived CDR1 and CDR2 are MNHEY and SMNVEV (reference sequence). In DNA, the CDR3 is TGTGCCAGCAGGACGGACAGGTTGACCCACAACTATGGCTACACCTTC. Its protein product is CASRTDRLTHNYGYTF.

CDR3 sequence: CASSALDRGRNQPQHF. Written as DNA, the CDR3 is TGTGCCAGCAGTGCCTTGGACAGGGGGCGGAATCAGCCCCAGCATTTT. The rearrangement joins TRBV6-4 to TRBJ1-5; TRBD1 agrees at 11 bases. CDR1 is MRHNA, CDR2 SNTAGT, per germline. This CDR3 region has 16 residues. V shed 4 bases, J shed 4 bases, and the junction held 6 bases outside the gene matches.

In DNA form, the CDR3 reads TGTGCCAGCAGCAAACCCGGACTCACCGAGCAGTTCTTC. It translates to CASSKPGLTEQFF. V gene TRBV28 combines with J gene TRBJ2-1; D might be TRBD2 (5 bases). V lost 6 bases, J lost 10 bases, and 16 bases lay in between. The CDR3 is 13 residues long. CDR1 is MDHEN, CDR2 SYDVKM, per germline.

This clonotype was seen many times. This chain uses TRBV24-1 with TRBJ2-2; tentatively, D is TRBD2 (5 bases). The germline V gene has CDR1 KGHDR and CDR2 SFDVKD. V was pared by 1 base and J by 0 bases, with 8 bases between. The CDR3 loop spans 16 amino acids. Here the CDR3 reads CATSDLTGANTGELFF. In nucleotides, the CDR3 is TGTGCCACCAGTGATTTAACCGGGGCGAACACCGGGGAGCTGTTTTTT.

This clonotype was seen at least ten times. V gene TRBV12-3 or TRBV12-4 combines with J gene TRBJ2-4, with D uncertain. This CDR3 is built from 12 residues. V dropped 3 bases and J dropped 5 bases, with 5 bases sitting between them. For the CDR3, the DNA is TGTGCCAGCAGTTTTGTCCAAAACATTCAGTACTTC. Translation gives CASSFVQNIQYF.

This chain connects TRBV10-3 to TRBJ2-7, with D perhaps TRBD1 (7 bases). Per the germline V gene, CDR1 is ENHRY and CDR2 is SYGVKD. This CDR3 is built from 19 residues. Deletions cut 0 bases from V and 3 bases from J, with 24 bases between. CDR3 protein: CAISESEYFSGGGNYEQYF. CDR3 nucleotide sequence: TGTGCCATCAGTGAGTCGGAATACTTTTCTGGAGGGGGCAACTACGAGCAGTACTTC.

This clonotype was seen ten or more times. CDR3 DNA sequence: TGTGCCAGCAGGGCACAGGGGGGCAATCAGCCCCAGCATTTT. It encodes CASRAQGGNQPQHF. This chain connects TRBV21-1 to TRBJ1-5; no DNA check was done on the table's D call, TRBD1. TRBV21-1 is a pseudogene locus. The CDR3 length is 14 residues.

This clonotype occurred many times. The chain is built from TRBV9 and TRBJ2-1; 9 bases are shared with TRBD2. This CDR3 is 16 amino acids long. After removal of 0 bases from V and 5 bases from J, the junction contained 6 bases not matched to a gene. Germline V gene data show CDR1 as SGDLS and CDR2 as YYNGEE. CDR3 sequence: CASSVGGTSYDNEQFF. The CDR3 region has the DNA TGTGCCAGCAGCGTAGGGGGGACTAGCTACGACAATGAGCAGTTCTTC.

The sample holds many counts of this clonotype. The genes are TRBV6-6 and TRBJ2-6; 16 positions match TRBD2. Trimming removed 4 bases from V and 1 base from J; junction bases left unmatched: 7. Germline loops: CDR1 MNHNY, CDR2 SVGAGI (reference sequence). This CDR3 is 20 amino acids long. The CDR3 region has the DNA TGTGCCAGCAGTTCTGGGACTAGCGGGAGGGCCGGGTCTGGGGCCAACGTCCTGACTTTC. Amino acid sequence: CASSSGTSGRAGSGANVLTF.

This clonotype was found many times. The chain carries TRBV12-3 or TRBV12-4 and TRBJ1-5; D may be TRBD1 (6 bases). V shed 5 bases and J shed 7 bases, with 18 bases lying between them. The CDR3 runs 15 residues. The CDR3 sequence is CASSKPQGREQPQHF. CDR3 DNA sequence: TGTGCCAGCAGTAAACCTCAGGGGAGGGAACAGCCCCAGCATTTT.

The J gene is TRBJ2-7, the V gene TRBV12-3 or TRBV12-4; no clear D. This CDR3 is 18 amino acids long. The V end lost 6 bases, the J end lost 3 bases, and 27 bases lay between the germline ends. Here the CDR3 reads CASSLGFPSPGRGYEQYF. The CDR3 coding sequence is TGTGCCAGCAGCCTCGGGTTCCCCAGTCCGGGCCGAGGCTACGAGCAGTACTTC.

Written as DNA, the CDR3 is TGTGCCAGCAGCCTTAGCGGGGGGGCGAAACATACGCAGTATTTT. This encodes CASSLSGGAKHTQYF. The V call is TRBV9, the J call TRBJ2-3; TRBD2 agrees at 11 bases. CDR3 length equals 15 residues. The germline CDR1 and CDR2 sequences are SGDLS and YYNGEE. The J segment lost 7 bases and the V segment lost 4 bases, leaving 8 bases of the junction unmatched.

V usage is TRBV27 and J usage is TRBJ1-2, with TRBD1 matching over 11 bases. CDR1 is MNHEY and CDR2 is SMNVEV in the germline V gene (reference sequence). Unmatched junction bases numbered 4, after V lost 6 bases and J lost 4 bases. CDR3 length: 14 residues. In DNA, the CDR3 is TGTGCCAGCAGCCGGACAGGGGGCTCCTATGGCTACACCTTC. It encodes CASSRTGGSYGYTF.

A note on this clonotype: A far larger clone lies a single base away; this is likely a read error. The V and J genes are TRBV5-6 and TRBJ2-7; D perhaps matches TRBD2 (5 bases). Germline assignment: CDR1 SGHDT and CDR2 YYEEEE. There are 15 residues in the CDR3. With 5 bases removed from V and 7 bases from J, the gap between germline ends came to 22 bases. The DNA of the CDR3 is TGTGCCAGCAGACCATGGCGGGTCTCCTACAATGAGCAGTACTTC. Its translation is CASRPWRVSYNEQYF.

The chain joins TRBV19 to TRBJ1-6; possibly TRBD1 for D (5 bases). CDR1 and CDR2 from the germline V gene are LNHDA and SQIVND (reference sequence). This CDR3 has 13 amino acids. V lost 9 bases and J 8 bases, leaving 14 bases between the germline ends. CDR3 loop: CASRVNWDSPLHF. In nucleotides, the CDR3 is TGTGCCAGCAGGGTGAATTGGGATTCACCCCTCCACTTT.

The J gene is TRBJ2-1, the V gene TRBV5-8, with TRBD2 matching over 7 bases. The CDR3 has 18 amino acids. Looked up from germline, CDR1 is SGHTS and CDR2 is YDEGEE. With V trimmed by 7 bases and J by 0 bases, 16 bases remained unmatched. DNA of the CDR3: TGTGCCAGCCCAAATTCATTATTGCGGGAGAGCTCCTACAATGAGCAGTTCTTC. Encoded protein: CASPNSLLRESSYNEQFF.

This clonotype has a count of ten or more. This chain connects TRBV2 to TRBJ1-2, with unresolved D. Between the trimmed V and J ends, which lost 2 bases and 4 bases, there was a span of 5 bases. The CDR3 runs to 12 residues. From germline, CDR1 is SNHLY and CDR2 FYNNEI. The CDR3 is CASSEQIYGYTF. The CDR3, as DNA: TGTGCCAGCAGTGAACAGATCTATGGCTACACCTTC.

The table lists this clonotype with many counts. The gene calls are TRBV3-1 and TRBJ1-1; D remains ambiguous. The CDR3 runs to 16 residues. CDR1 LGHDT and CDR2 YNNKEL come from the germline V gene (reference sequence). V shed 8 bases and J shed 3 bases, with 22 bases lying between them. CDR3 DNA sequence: TGTGCCAGCGCCCCGGCTTTCGGTGCCGCGGACACTGAAGCTTTCTTT. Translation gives CASAPAFGAADTEAFF.

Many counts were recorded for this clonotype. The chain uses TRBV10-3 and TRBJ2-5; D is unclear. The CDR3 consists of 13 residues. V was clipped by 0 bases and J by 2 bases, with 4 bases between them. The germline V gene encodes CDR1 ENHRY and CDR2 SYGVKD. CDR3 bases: TGTGCCATCAGTGAGTCCCTACAAGAGACCCAGTACTTC. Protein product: CAISESLQETQYF.

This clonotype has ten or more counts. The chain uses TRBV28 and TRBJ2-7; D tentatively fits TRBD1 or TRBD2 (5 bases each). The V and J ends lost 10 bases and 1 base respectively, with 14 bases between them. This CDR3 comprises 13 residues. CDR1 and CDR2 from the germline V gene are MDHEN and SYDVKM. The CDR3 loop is CATFRDGSYEQYF. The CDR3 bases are TGTGCCACCTTTCGGGACGGATCCTACGAGCAGTACTTC.

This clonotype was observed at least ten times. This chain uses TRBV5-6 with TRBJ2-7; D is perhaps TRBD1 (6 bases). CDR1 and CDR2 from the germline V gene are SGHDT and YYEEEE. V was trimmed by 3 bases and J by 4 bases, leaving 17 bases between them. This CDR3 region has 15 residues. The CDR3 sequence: CASSSSGQTYYEQYF. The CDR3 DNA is TGTGCCAGCAGCTCTTCGGGACAAACTTATTACGAGCAGTACTTC.

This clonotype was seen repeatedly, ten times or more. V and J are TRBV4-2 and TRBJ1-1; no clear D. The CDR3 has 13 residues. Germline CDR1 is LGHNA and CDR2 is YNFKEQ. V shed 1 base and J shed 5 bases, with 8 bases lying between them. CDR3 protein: CASSQVRQTEAFF. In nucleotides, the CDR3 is TGTGCCAGCAGCCAAGTGAGGCAGACTGAAGCTTTCTTT.

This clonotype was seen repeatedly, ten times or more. The CDR3 sequence is CASSLGGAGGTEAFF. CDR3 bases: TGTGCCAGCAGCCTGGGTGGGGCAGGGGGCACTGAAGCTTTCTTT. The chain has TRBV7-9 and TRBJ1-1; 7 nucleotides line up with TRBD1. The trim removed 5 bases at V and 4 bases at J, leaving 10 bases unmatched. This CDR3 is 15 amino acids long. CDR1 and CDR2 from the germline V gene are SEHNR and FQNEAQ (reference sequence).

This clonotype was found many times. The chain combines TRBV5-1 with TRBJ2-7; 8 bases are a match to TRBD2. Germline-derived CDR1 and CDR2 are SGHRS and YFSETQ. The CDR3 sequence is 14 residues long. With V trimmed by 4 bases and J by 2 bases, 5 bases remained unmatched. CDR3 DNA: TGCGCCAGCAGCGGGGGACTAGATCCCTACGAGCAGTACTTC. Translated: CASSGGLDPYEQYF.

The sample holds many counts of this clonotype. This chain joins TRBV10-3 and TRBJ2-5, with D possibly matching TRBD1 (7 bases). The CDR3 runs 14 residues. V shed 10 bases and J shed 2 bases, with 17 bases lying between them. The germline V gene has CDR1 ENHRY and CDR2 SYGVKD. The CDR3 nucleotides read TGTGCCACCTGGAGGGACAGATCTCAAGAGACCCAGTACTTC. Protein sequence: CATWRDRSQETQYF.

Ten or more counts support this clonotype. CDR3 region: CASSYPAPGRAEGGYTF. CDR3 nucleotides: TGTGCCAGCAGTTACCCCGCCCCTGGCAGGGCCGAGGGTGGCTACACCTTC. The genes are TRBV28 and TRBJ1-2; tentative D call: TRBD1 (5 bases). Trimming cost V 4 bases and J 7 bases, with 25 bases left between them. This CDR3 spans 17 amino acids. Germline V gene lookup returns CDR1 MDHEN and CDR2 SYDVKM.

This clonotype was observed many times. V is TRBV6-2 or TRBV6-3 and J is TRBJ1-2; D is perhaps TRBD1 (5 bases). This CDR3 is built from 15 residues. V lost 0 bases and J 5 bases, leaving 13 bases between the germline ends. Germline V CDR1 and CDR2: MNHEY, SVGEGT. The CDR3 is CASSYSPTGGYGYTF. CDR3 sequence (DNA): TGTGCCAGCAGTTACTCTCCGACCGGGGGGTATGGCTACACCTTC.

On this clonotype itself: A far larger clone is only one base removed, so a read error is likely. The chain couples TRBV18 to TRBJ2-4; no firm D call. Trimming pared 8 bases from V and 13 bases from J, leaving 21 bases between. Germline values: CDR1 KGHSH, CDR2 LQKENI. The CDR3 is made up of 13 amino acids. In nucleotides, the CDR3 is TGTGCCAGCCAAACCGACCGAAACAATGAGCAGTACTTC. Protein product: CASQTDRNNEQYF.